This passage covers 17 T cell receptor beta chains from one sample sequenced in a study of shared clonotypes between healthy human individuals. Assay used: immunoSEQ multiplex PCR; TCRdb lists only in-frame clones, some missing. Altogether some 2.1 million clones are present, over 85% being singletons, with the ten largest covering roughly 0.13%. The sequenced sample was naive CD4+ T cells sorted from blood. Subset noted: CD45RA+ positively selected. The origin of the receptors is a man between 18 and 29 years old in good health.

A note on this clone: This sample includes further DNA sequences coding for the same CDR3. V is TRBV7-2 and J is TRBJ2-5; D not certain. The CDR3 covers 11 residues. Trimming removed 5 bases at V and 4 bases at J, with 5 bases between. Per germline, CDR1 SGHTA and CDR2 FQGNSA. The CDR3 loop reads CASSTRETQYF. In DNA, the CDR3 is TGTGCCAGCAGCACCCGAGAGACCCAGTACTTC.

J is TRBJ2-3 and V is TRBV5-1, with 8 bases identical to TRBD2. Germline lookup yields CDR1 SGHRS and CDR2 YFSETQ. The V gene end was trimmed by 4 bases and the J gene end by 0 bases; junction bases not matched to a gene: 7. The CDR3 runs 16 residues. The CDR3, as DNA: TGCGCCAGCAGCCATTCCCGCGGGGGGAGCACAGATACGCAGTATTTT. This gives the protein CASSHSRGGSTDTQYF.

V gene TRBV30 combines with J gene TRBJ2-2; D gene ambiguous. V gave up 0 bases and J gave up 3 bases, with 11 bases separating them. This CDR3 is 15 amino acids long. Germline V gives CDR1 GTSNPN, CDR2 SVGIG (reference sequence). The CDR3 DNA is TGTGCCTGGAGTGTACGTTCGCCGGACACCGGGGAGCTGTTTTTT. This codes for CAWSVRSPDTGELFF.

Comments on this clone: This same CDR3 is encoded by further DNA sequences in the sample. The chain uses TRBV2 and TRBJ2-2; D perhaps matches TRBD2 (7 bases). Germline CDR1 and CDR2: SNHLY and FYNNEI. V lost 6 bases, J lost 6 bases, and 14 bases lay in between. The CDR3 totals 14 residues. The CDR3 loop is CASSGQGRAGELFF. Here the CDR3 DNA reads TGTGCCAGCAGCGGCCAGGGGAGGGCCGGGGAGCTGTTTTTT.

The rearrangement links TRBV5-1 to TRBJ1-1, with 8 bases fitting TRBD1. The V segment lost 7 bases and the J segment 5 bases; nucleotides outside the gene matches: 7. CDR1 and CDR2 from the germline V gene are SGHRS and YFSETQ. The CDR3 is 13 amino acids. The CDR3 DNA follows: TGCGCCAGCTCCAGGGGGCTAGGTACTGAAGCTTTCTTT. It is translated as CASSRGLGTEAFF. The full variable domain, rest sourced from reference TRBV5-1 and TRBJ1-1, is KAGVTQTPRYLIKTRGQQVTLSCSPISGHRSVSWYQQTPGQGLQFLFEYFSETQRNKGNFPGRFSGRQFSNSRSEMNVSTLELGDSALYLCASSRGLGTEAFFGQGTRLTVV.

The chain is built from TRBV2 and TRBJ2-1, with 7 positions matching TRBD2. The CDR3 is 11 residues long. J lost 10 bases, V lost 8 bases, and 5 bases had no gene match. The germline V gene encodes CDR1 SNHLY and CDR2 FYNNEI. The CDR3 region is CASFTSVEQFF. The CDR3 bases are TGTGCCAGCTTCACTAGCGTCGAGCAGTTCTTC.

The V gene is TRBV21-1, the J gene TRBJ2-7. TRBV21-1 is a recognized pseudogene. The CDR3 is 17 residues long. The CDR3 loop reads CASSKGLDGSRSYEQYF. For the CDR3, the DNA is TGTGCCAGCAGCAAAGGGTTAGATGGCTCAAGGTCCTACGAGCAGTACTTC.

V and J are TRBV6-6 and TRBJ1-3; D gene unclear. Germline CDR1 MNHNY, CDR2 SVGAGI (reference sequence). The CDR3 consists of 16 residues. V shed 0 bases and J shed 7 bases, with 16 bases lying between them. CDR3 nucleotide sequence: TGTGCCAGCAGTTACTCGATAGCGGGGAGAGGCAACACCATATATTTT. Amino acids: CASSYSIAGRGNTIYF.

About this clone: Other DNA sequences of this sample code for an identical CDR3. The genes are TRBV18 and TRBJ2-7, with D tentatively TRBD1 or TRBD2 (6 bases each). V gave up 5 bases and J gave up 3 bases, with 11 bases separating them. The CDR3 covers 13 residues. From germline, CDR1 is KGHSH and CDR2 LQKENI. The CDR3 nucleotides read TGTGCCAGCTCAAGGGGGACTGACTACGAGCAGTACTTC. It codes for CASSRGTDYEQYF. Full variable domain (remainder filled in from reference TRBV18 and TRBJ2-7): NAGVMQNPRHLVRRRGQEARLRCSPMKGHSHVYWYRQLPEEGLKFMVYLQKENIIDESGMPKERFSAEFPKEGPSILRIQQVVRGDSAAYFCASSRGTDYEQYFGPGTRLTVT.

The chain recombines TRBV7-9 with TRBJ2-3; unclear D gene. There are 12 residues in the CDR3. The V gene's germline CDR1 is SEHNR and CDR2 FQNEAQ (reference sequence). V dropped 5 bases and J dropped 4 bases, with 7 bases sitting between them. The CDR3 here is CASSPDADTQYF. CDR3 sequence (DNA): TGTGCCAGCAGCCCCGACGCAGATACGCAGTATTTT.

This clone was seen once. The rearrangement links TRBV18 to TRBJ2-5; D might be TRBD2 (6 bases). Trimming left V 3 bases short and J 4 bases short, with 18 bases between. The CDR3 is 16 amino acids. CDR1 and CDR2 (germline): KGHSH, LQKENI. CDR3 coding DNA: TGTGCCAGCTCACCGCCCCTCTCACGGGAGCCAGAGACCCAGTACTTC. It translates to CASSPPLSREPETQYF.

The chain joins TRBV6-5 to TRBJ1-2; D may be TRBD1 (5 bases). Between the trimmed V and J ends, which lost 0 bases and 4 bases, there was a span of 12 bases. This CDR3 spans 15 amino acids. CDR1 and CDR2 from the germline V gene are MNHEY and SVGAGI. DNA for the CDR3: TGTGCCAGCAGTTACTCGACCAGCGGGGGCTATGGCTACACCTTC. Translation: CASSYSTSGGYGYTF.

The chain links TRBV19 to TRBJ2-7; 7 nucleotides line up with TRBD1. CDR3 length equals 13 residues. CDR1 is LNHDA and CDR2 is SQIVND in the germline V gene (reference sequence). Germline trimming cut 5 bases from V and 9 bases from J; bases unmatched to any gene: 10. The CDR3 DNA reads as TGTGCCAGTAGTCCAAGTTGGGGGACAGTGCAGTACTTC. Its protein is CASSPSWGTVQYF. Complete variable domain (other parts from reference TRBV19 and TRBJ2-7): DGGITQSPKYLFRKEGQNVTLSCEQNLNHDAMYWYRQDPGQGLRLIYYSQIVNDFQKGDIAEGYSVSREKKESFPLTVTSAQKNPTAFYLCASSPSWGTVQYFGPGTRLTVT.

The chain combines TRBV18 with TRBJ2-7, with D tentatively TRBD1 (6 bases). Germline lookup yields CDR1 KGHSH and CDR2 LQKENI. V shed 2 bases and J shed 3 bases, with 14 bases lying between them. CDR3 size: 15 residues. CDR3 sequence (DNA): TGTGCCAGCTCACCAGGGGCAGGGGAAGGCTACGAGCAGTACTTC. It translates to CASSPGAGEGYEQYF.

V is TRBV28 and J is TRBJ1-2, with 7 bases lining up with TRBD1. Germline trimming cut 4 bases from V and 0 bases from J; bases unmatched to any gene: 5. Germline V CDR1 and CDR2: MDHEN, SYDVKM. The CDR3 is made up of 15 amino acids. This CDR3 is CASSSPGQANYGYTF. DNA for the CDR3: TGTGCCAGCAGTTCCCCCGGACAGGCTAACTATGGCTACACCTTC.

The V and J genes are TRBV7-2 and TRBJ1-5, with D perhaps TRBD1 (5 bases). This CDR3 has 15 amino acids. Looked up from germline, CDR1 is SGHTA and CDR2 is FQGNSA. Trimming left V 5 bases short and J 0 bases short, with 11 bases between. CDR3 DNA sequence: TGTGCCAGCAGCGCTAGAGGGACTAGCAATCAGCCCCAGCATTTT. It codes for CASSARGTSNQPQHF.

The V call is TRBV5-6, the J call TRBJ1-2; D unresolved. CDR1 is SGHDT and CDR2 is YYEEEE in the germline V gene. The germline V and J ends were trimmed by 4 bases and 1 base, with 11 bases remaining between them. The CDR3 totals 14 residues. For the CDR3, the DNA is TGTGCCAGCAGCCTCGACGGTTTTAACTATGGCTACACCTTC. Its translation is CASSLDGFNYGYTF. The full variable domain, rest sourced from reference TRBV5-6 and TRBJ1-2, is DAGVTQSPTHLIKTRGQQVTLRCSPKSGHDTVSWYQQALGQGPQFIFQYYEEEERQRGNFPDRFSGHQFPNYSSELNVNALLLGDSALYLCASSLDGFNYGYTFGSGTRLTVV.